Below are 14 T cell receptor beta chains sequenced from a single sample in a study of cytomegalovirus exposure and HLA in healthy donors. 60 Vbeta and 13 Jbeta primers were used in PCR. This table comes from immunoSEQ multiplex PCR, and its TCRdb copy is limited to in-frame clones, with some not included. The repertoire has about 98,000 clones, around 68% of them found once; the top ten carry approximately 4.3%. The sample consisted of PBMCs. The origin of the receptors is a human donor in good health.

The table lists this clone with a count of one. V gene TRBV28 combines with J gene TRBJ2-5, with D possibly TRBD2 on 6 matching bases. The CDR3 consists of 14 residues. CDR1 is MDHEN and CDR2 is SYDVKM in the germline V gene. The ends were cut back, 2 bases at V and 5 bases at J, with 12 bases in the middle. The CDR3, as DNA: TGTGCCAGCAGTTTAGGCCGTGGGGGGGAGACCCAGTACTTC. This sequence encodes CASSLGRGGETQYF.

This clone was observed a handful of times. The chain links TRBV30 to TRBJ1-2; no clear D. Trimming took off 2 bases at V and 6 bases at J, with 13 bases between the two ends. The CDR3 sequence is 13 residues long. Germline V CDR1 and CDR2: GTSNPN, SVGIG (reference sequence). The CDR3, as DNA: TGTGCCTGGAGTTTTAGAGGGCGGGATGGCTACACCTTC. Its translation is CAWSFRGRDGYTF.

The V call is TRBV6-1, the J call TRBJ1-5; TRBD1 might be the D (5 bases). Trimming cost V 7 bases and J 5 bases, with 12 bases left between them. Germline V gene sequence: CDR1 MNHNS, CDR2 SASEGT. This CDR3 spans 13 amino acids. The CDR3 DNA sequence: TGTGCCAGCAAGACTGACAGCCATCAGCCCCAGCATTTT. Translation: CASKTDSHQPQHF.

This clone was detected only a few times. V is TRBV19 and J is TRBJ2-7; 14 bases are shared with TRBD2. The trim removed 4 bases at V and 3 bases at J, leaving 5 bases unmatched. CDR1 and CDR2 from the germline V gene are LNHDA and SQIVND (reference sequence). This CDR3 contains 16 residues. The CDR3 DNA reads TGTGCCAGTAGTAACGCCGGGACTAGCGGGAGCTACGAGCAGTACTTC. This codes for CASSNAGTSGSYEQYF.

The chain has TRBV6-5 and TRBJ2-5, with D maybe TRBD2 (5 bases). V was shortened by 2 bases and J by 9 bases, with 19 bases between the two germline ends. Germline loops: CDR1 MNHEY, CDR2 SVGAGI. The CDR3 has 15 amino acids. The CDR3 sequence is CASSYGELDVLAQYF. The CDR3 region has the DNA TGTGCCAGCAGTTACGGGGAACTAGATGTGTTAGCCCAGTACTTC.

This chain links TRBV19 with TRBJ1-5; D perhaps matches TRBD1 (6 bases). The CDR3 length is 13 residues. V was trimmed by 8 bases and J by 7 bases, leaving 15 bases between them. Per the germline V gene, CDR1 is LNHDA and CDR2 is SQIVND (reference sequence). The CDR3 loop is CASRRGARQPQHF. The DNA of the CDR3 is TGTGCCAGTCGGCGGGGGGCAAGACAGCCCCAGCATTTT.

CDR3 coding DNA: TGTGCCAGCAGCTTAGATCTGGGCGGGAGCCACTACAATGAGCAGTTCTTC. Protein product: CASSLDLGGSHYNEQFF. The rearrangement joins TRBV11-1 to TRBJ2-1; 7 bases agree with TRBD2. Germline V gene lookup returns CDR1 SGHAT and CDR2 FQDESV (reference sequence). The CDR3 has 17 residues. Germline trimming cut 1 base from V and 3 bases from J; bases unmatched to any gene: 9.

The chain carries TRBV10-3 and TRBJ2-5, with 7 positions matching TRBD2. After removal of 5 bases from V and 4 bases from J, the junction contained 7 bases not matched to a gene. The germline gives CDR1 ENHRY, CDR2 SYGVKD. The CDR3 runs 14 residues. CDR3 region: CAISTGGARETQYF. In DNA form, the CDR3 reads TGTGCCATCAGTACGGGGGGAGCCAGAGAGACCCAGTACTTC.

The V call is TRBV2, the J call TRBJ2-5; 7 bases line up with TRBD1. J was trimmed by 0 bases and V by 7 bases; bases with no gene match: 20. The CDR3 runs 19 residues. In germline, CDR1 is SNHLY, CDR2 FYNNEI. The CDR3 DNA is TGTGCCAGCAATGGGGCCGCCCACAGGGGAAGTCAGTACCAAGAGACCCAGTACTTC. Residues: CASNGAAHRGSQYQETQYF.

This chain links TRBV7-6 with TRBJ2-1, with D uncertain. This CDR3 contains 15 residues. V gave up 4 bases and J gave up 2 bases, with 12 bases separating them. The germline V gene has CDR1 SGHVS and CDR2 FNYEAQ. The CDR3 DNA follows: TGTGCCAGCAGCTCAATCGTCGAGACCTACAATGAGCAGTTCTTC. Translation: CASSSIVETYNEQFF.

This chain connects TRBV2 to TRBJ2-1, with D tentatively TRBD2 (6 bases). This CDR3 spans 14 amino acids. Germline CDR1 and CDR2: SNHLY and FYNNEI. The V end lost 6 bases, the J end lost 9 bases, and 18 bases lay between the germline ends. This CDR3 reads CASSPGLGVGEQFF. CDR3 nucleotides: TGTGCCAGCAGCCCGGGACTCGGGGTGGGTGAGCAGTTCTTC.

This clone turned up a few times. The rearrangement links TRBV29-1 to TRBJ1-1; D not resolved. Germline assignment: CDR1 SQVTM and CDR2 ANQGSEA. This CDR3 is built from 12 residues. The V gene lost 0 bases and the J gene lost 7 bases, with 9 bases spanning the gap. For the CDR3, the DNA is TGCAGCGTTGAAGATCCCTCAGTTGAAGCTTTCTTT. It translates to CSVEDPSVEAFF.

The rearrangement uses TRBV5-6 and TRBJ2-7; D call uncertain. The germline V gene encodes CDR1 SGHDT and CDR2 YYEEEE. The CDR3 contains 15 residues. Trimming took off 0 bases at V and 3 bases at J, with 13 bases between the two ends. The CDR3 sequence is CASSLVPEVGYEQYF. In DNA form, the CDR3 reads TGTGCCAGCAGCTTGGTTCCAGAAGTTGGCTACGAGCAGTACTTC.

By share, this clone counts as medium-sized. The chain joins TRBV7-9 to TRBJ1-4, with TRBD1 as a possible D gene (6 bases). The V gene lost 1 base and the J gene lost 7 bases, with 16 bases spanning the gap. This CDR3 is built from 16 residues. The germline CDR1 and CDR2 sequences are SEHNR and FQNEAQ (reference sequence). The CDR3 protein is CASSLGQAFRSEKLFF. The CDR3 DNA sequence: TGTGCCAGCAGCTTAGGACAGGCCTTTCGGTCTGAAAAACTGTTTTTT.